This TCR beta chain was documented in a study of T cell repertoires in cytomegalovirus infection. Study-level background: Well-studied HLA-B-restricted epitopes and recently identified HLA-C-restricted epitopes of CMV were both used in the study. An indication of both CMV infection and matching HLA type came from public TCR beta signatures. The study's findings and limits: Clonotype analysis showed dominance of the ex vivo response by HLA-C-restricted CMV-specific TCR beta clonotypes.

CDR3 length: 15 amino acids. V was cut by 1 base and J by 8 bases, with 14 bases left in between. CDR1 is KGHDR, CDR2 SFDVKD, per germline. A single record per CDR3 protein comes from TCRdb applying MiXCR to the reads. The sample holds around 71,000 distinct CDR3 sequences, about 40% seen once. On this clonotype itself: Its antigen is unknown.

The sample here was CD8+ T cells from cultured PBMCs, taken from culture after CMV antigen stimulation. V usage is TRBV24-1 and J usage is TRBJ2-1; weak D call: TRBD1 (6 bases). This TCR came from a human donor in good health (CMV status not recorded). Some clones in this sample may be carry-over from other donors' samples. In nucleotides, the CDR3 is TGTGCCACCAGTGATTTCACAGGGAATCTGGATGAGCAGTTCTTC. Residues: CATSDFTGNLDEQFF.